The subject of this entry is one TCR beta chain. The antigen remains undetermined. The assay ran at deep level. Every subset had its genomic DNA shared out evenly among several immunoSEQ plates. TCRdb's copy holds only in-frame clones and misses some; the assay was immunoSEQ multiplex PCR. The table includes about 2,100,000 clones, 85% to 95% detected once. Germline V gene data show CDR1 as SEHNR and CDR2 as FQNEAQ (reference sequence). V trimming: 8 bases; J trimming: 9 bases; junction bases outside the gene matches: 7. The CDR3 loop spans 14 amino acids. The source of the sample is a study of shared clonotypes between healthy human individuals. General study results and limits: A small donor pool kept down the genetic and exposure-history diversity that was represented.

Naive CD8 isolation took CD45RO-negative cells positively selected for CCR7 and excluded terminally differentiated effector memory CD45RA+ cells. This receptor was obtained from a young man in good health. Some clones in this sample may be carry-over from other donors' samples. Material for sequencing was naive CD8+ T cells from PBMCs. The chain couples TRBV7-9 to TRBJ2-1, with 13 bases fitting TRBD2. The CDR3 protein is CASGGLAGAVEQFF. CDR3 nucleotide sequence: TGTGCCAGCGGAGGACTAGCGGGAGCGGTTGAGCAGTTCTTC.